This TCR beta chain was sequenced in a study of control samples from healthy donors and cancer patients. Measured with immunoSEQ multiplex PCR; TCRdb has only the in-frame clones, and not every one. Among 150,000 to 200,000 clones listed, 70% to 90% were seen once. The origin of this receptor is a woman aged 25 to 45 in good health. Material for sequencing was blood.

The CDR3 nucleotides read TGTGCCATCAGTGCAGGCTCCAACTATGGCTACACCTTC. Its translation: CAISAGSNYGYTF. The chain links TRBV10-3 to TRBJ1-2, with unresolved D. The ends were cut back, 4 bases at V and 2 bases at J, with 8 bases in the middle. Germline V CDR1 and CDR2: ENHRY, SYGVKD. The CDR3 length is 13 residues.